This T cell receptor (beta chain) was captured by sequencing in a study of blood T cell repertoires in COVID-19. Which cohort a participant joined came from the clinical history participants gave. The length of the CDR3 is 15 residues. V shed 6 bases, J shed 4 bases, and the junction held 9 bases outside the gene matches. Germline lookup yields CDR1 SGHTA and CDR2 FQGTGA. TCRdb's copy holds only in-frame clones and misses some; the assay was immunoSEQ multiplex PCR. The table lists more than 200,000 clones, around 86% of them singletons. The chain recombines TRBV7-3 with TRBJ2-1; 7 bases line up with TRBD1. Sequencing input: PBMCs or T cells enriched from blood (not recorded which). The TCR comes from a man under 40 in a cohort exposed to, infected with or recovered from COVID-19 (not recorded which). CDR3 sequence reads: CASSLQGDGYNEQFF. In nucleotides, the CDR3 is TGTGCCAGCAGTCTCCAGGGGGATGGGTACAATGAGCAGTTCTTC.